One and the same sample provided the 24 T cell receptor beta chains below, sequenced in a study of T-cell reconstitution after alpha-beta-depleted transplantation in children. The TCRbeta library incorporated unique molecular identifiers. Each CDR3 protein gets one entry after TCRdb re-called the PCR reads with MiXCR. This sample has about 420,000 distinct CDR3 sequences, with under 20% found just once. This sample comprised PBMCs, mostly from graft donor cells, obtained 360 days after TCRalphabeta/CD19-depleted stem cell transplant. These receptors all come from a boy under three years old who had a stem cell transplant for Wiskott-Aldrich syndrome, so the T cells may come from the graft donor.

This clonotype came up a few times. The chain joins TRBV12-3 or TRBV12-4 to TRBJ2-2; tentative D call: TRBD2 (6 bases). The CDR3 runs to 16 residues. Between the trimmed V and J ends, which lost 8 bases and 8 bases, there was a span of 24 bases. Written as DNA, the CDR3 is TGTGCCAGCTCTGTTTGGCGGGGTAGTAACAAAGGGGAGCTGTTTTTT. It translates to CASSVWRGSNKGELFF.

This clonotype was counted a single time. The V gene is TRBV27, the J gene TRBJ2-5; 14 positions agree with TRBD2. This CDR3 contains 15 residues. Germline V gene sequence: CDR1 MNHEY, CDR2 SMNVEV (reference sequence). J lost 4 bases, V lost 7 bases, and 5 bases had no gene match. The CDR3 protein is CASKSGTSGRETQYF. CDR3 DNA: TGTGCCAGCAAATCCGGGACTAGCGGGAGAGAGACCCAGTACTTC.

This clonotype is medium-sized within its sample. This chain links TRBV5-6 with TRBJ2-1; unclear D gene. V dropped 4 bases and J dropped 2 bases, with 13 bases sitting between them. Germline V gene lookup returns CDR1 SGHDT and CDR2 YYEEEE. The length of the CDR3 is 15 residues. In DNA, the CDR3 is TGTGCCAGCAGCCAAGCAGGCTACACCTACAATGAGCAGTTCTTC. It codes for CASSQAGYTYNEQFF.

This chain joins TRBV6-5 and TRBJ2-7, with 15 bases that match TRBD2. The CDR3 length is 19 residues. Germline CDR1 and CDR2: MNHEY and SVGAGI. The ends lost 2 bases at V and 2 bases at J; junction bases unmatched: 10. This CDR3 is CASSYARTSGRVSPYEQYF. DNA of the CDR3: TGTGCCAGCAGTTACGCCCGGACTAGCGGGAGGGTTAGCCCCTACGAGCAGTACTTC.

Only a few counts were recorded for this clonotype. The CDR3 DNA follows: TGTGCCAGCACAATTACCGGGGGCCTGGACATTCAGTACTTC. It yields the protein CASTITGGLDIQYF. The J gene is TRBJ2-4, the V gene TRBV27; D is perhaps TRBD1 or TRBD2 (6 bases each). V was clipped by 7 bases and J by 8 bases, with 18 bases between them. Germline lookup yields CDR1 MNHEY and CDR2 SMNVEV (reference sequence). The CDR3 has 14 residues.

In its sample, this clonotype was seen many times. The rearrangement links TRBV7-6 to TRBJ2-7; TRBD1 matches 9 bases. This CDR3 has 16 residues. Germline-derived CDR1 and CDR2 are SGHVS and FNYEAQ. V was clipped by 0 bases and J by 2 bases; unmatched bases: 5. CDR3 sequence reads: CASSLAPGQGTYEQYF. CDR3 nucleotides: TGTGCCAGCAGCTTAGCCCCGGGACAGGGAACCTACGAGCAGTACTTC. Full variable domain (outside the CDR3, taken from reference TRBV7-6 and TRBJ2-7): GAGVSQSPRYKVTKRGQDVALRCDPISGHVSLYWYRQALGQGPEFLTYFNYEAQQDKSGLPNDRFSAERPEGSISTLTIQRTEQRDSAMYRCASSLAPGQGTYEQYFGPGTRLTVT.

The V and J genes are TRBV6-9 and TRBJ2-5; 7 positions match TRBD1. The CDR3 contains 16 residues. Trimming took 0 bases from V and 1 from J; bases not matched to a gene: 5. Per germline, CDR1 MNHGY and CDR2 SVAAGI. Here the CDR3 DNA reads TGTGCCAGCAGTTATTCGAATGGGGACAGCCAAGAGACCCAGTACTTC. Amino acids: CASSYSNGDSQETQYF.

This clonotype was observed a few times. CDR3 nucleotide sequence: TGTGCCAGCAGTTTCTGGCGGGGGCGGGGGGATACGCAGTATTTT. Its protein is CASSFWRGRGDTQYF. This chain connects TRBV12-3 or TRBV12-4 to TRBJ2-3, with a possible D match to TRBD2 (7 bases). Trimming took off 3 bases at V and 6 bases at J, with 16 bases between the two ends. This CDR3 has 15 residues.

This clonotype was seen repeatedly, ten times or more. This chain joins TRBV24-1 and TRBJ2-5; a possible D gene is TRBD2 (5 bases). V shed 4 bases and J shed 2 bases, with 10 bases lying between them. CDR1 and CDR2 (germline): KGHDR, SFDVKD. CDR3 length: 14 amino acids. DNA for the CDR3: TGTGCCACCAGTGAACCCGGAGGACAAGAGACCCAGTACTTC. Translating it yields CATSEPGGQETQYF.

This clonotype was counted ten times or more. The V call is TRBV7-9, the J call TRBJ2-5; TRBD1 agrees at 9 bases. The CDR3 is made up of 13 amino acids. V lost 5 bases, J lost 4 bases, and 2 bases stayed unmatched. The germline V gene encodes CDR1 SEHNR and CDR2 FQNEAQ (reference sequence). Written as DNA, the CDR3 is TGTGCCAGCAGCAAGGACAGGGGAGAGACCCAGTACTTC. Its protein is CASSKDRGETQYF.

The chain combines TRBV5-6 with TRBJ2-2, with 7 positions matching TRBD2. From germline, CDR1 is SGHDT and CDR2 YYEEEE. V trimming: 2 bases; J trimming: 8 bases; junction bases outside the gene matches: 12. The CDR3 totals 16 residues. The CDR3 sequence: CASSFLTSAKAGELFF. The CDR3 bases are TGTGCCAGCAGCTTTCTTACTAGCGCCAAGGCGGGGGAGCTGTTTTTT.

The chain is built from TRBV5-6 and TRBJ2-6; no firm D call. Germline CDR1 is SGHDT and CDR2 is YYEEEE. Deletions cut 0 bases from V and 1 base from J, with 5 bases between. There are 15 residues in the CDR3. Here the CDR3 DNA reads TGTGCCAGCAGCTTGGGGCAATCTGGGGCCAACGTCCTGACTTTC. The encoded protein is CASSLGQSGANVLTF.

In its sample, this clonotype was seen many times. The rearrangement uses TRBV27 and TRBJ2-5; TRBD2 agrees at 14 bases. Germline-derived CDR1 and CDR2 are MNHEY and SMNVEV (reference sequence). V gave up 2 bases and J gave up 7 bases; unmatched junction bases: 9. This CDR3 comprises 17 residues. CDR3 in amino acids: CASSLGRLAGGPGTQYF. The DNA of the CDR3 is TGTGCCAGCAGTTTAGGTCGACTAGCGGGAGGGCCGGGGACCCAGTACTTC.

This clonotype showed up just a few times. This chain links TRBV24-1 with TRBJ2-6, with D possibly TRBD1 on 6 matching bases. Between the trimmed V and J ends, which lost 4 bases and 4 bases, there was a span of 13 bases. Per germline, CDR1 KGHDR and CDR2 SFDVKD. The CDR3 runs to 16 residues. The CDR3 DNA reads as TGTGCCACCAGTGACCAGGGACAAGCGGGGGCCAACGTCCTGACTTTC. Translated: CATSDQGQAGANVLTF.

The chain has TRBV27 and TRBJ2-1, with 12 bases fitting TRBD2. With V trimmed by 7 bases and J by 2 bases, 6 bases remained unmatched. CDR1 MNHEY and CDR2 SMNVEV come from the germline V gene (reference sequence). CDR3 length: 16 amino acids. This chain's CDR3 is CASTPWTSGAYNEQFF. The CDR3 DNA reads as TGTGCCAGCACCCCTTGGACTAGCGGGGCCTACAATGAGCAGTTCTTC.

The genes are TRBV2 and TRBJ1-2, with no clear D. The CDR3 has 15 residues. The V and J ends lost 7 bases and 2 bases respectively, with 17 bases between them. Germline CDR1 and CDR2: SNHLY and FYNNEI. The DNA of the CDR3 is TGTGCCAGCATCCACCCGAACGCAGCGAACTATGGCTACACCTTC. This sequence encodes CASIHPNAANYGYTF.

This clonotype has only a few counts. The chain recombines TRBV5-1 with TRBJ2-5; a weak D match, TRBD2 (6 bases). Looked up from germline, CDR1 is SGHRS and CDR2 is YFSETQ. Trimming stripped 4 bases from V and 4 bases from J, with 11 bases between. This CDR3 spans 13 amino acids. DNA of the CDR3: TGCGCCAGCAGCCCCGGGAGTCCAGAGACCCAGTACTTC. Residues: CASSPGSPETQYF.

The chain uses TRBV5-5 and TRBJ2-3; D gene uncertain. Per the germline V gene, CDR1 is SGHKS and CDR2 is YYEKEE (reference sequence). The CDR3 runs 16 residues. V dropped 1 base and J dropped 2 bases, with 14 bases sitting between them. CDR3 residues: CASSLYIGGFTDTQYF. Written as DNA, the CDR3 is TGTGCCAGCAGCTTGTATATTGGCGGTTTCACAGATACGCAGTATTTT.

V is TRBV5-1 and J is TRBJ2-1; 9 bases align to TRBD2. Trimming at V came to 0 bases and at J to 7 bases, leaving 8 bases not matched to a gene. This CDR3 is 16 amino acids long. CDR1 is SGHRS and CDR2 is YFSETQ in the germline V gene. This CDR3 is CASSLVQRGVLNEQFF. For the CDR3, the DNA is TGCGCCAGCAGCTTGGTACAGCGGGGGGTTTTGAATGAGCAGTTCTTC.

V is TRBV3-1 and J is TRBJ2-3; 7 bases align to TRBD1. V was clipped by 1 base and J by 0 bases; unmatched bases: 10. This CDR3 is 18 amino acids long. CDR1 and CDR2 from the germline V gene are LGHDT and YNNKEL (reference sequence). CDR3 DNA: TGTGCCAGCAGCCAAGTTTTCCGCCGGGACAGAAGCACAGATACGCAGTATTTT. It codes for CASSQVFRRDRSTDTQYF.

This clonotype was detected only a few times. The chain joins TRBV13 to TRBJ1-1; D unresolved. V was clipped by 3 bases and J by 5 bases, with 10 bases between them. CDR1 and CDR2 from the germline V gene are PRHDT and FYEKMQ (reference sequence). This CDR3 contains 13 residues. The CDR3 sequence is CASSFDPRTEAFF. The CDR3 nucleotides are TGTGCCAGCAGCTTCGACCCTAGGACTGAAGCTTTCTTT.

This chain uses TRBV4-2 with TRBJ2-1; 8 positions agree with TRBD2. The CDR3 covers 14 residues. Trimming took 3 bases from V and 5 from J; bases not matched to a gene: 3. The germline gives CDR1 LGHNA, CDR2 YNFKEQ. The CDR3 loop reads CASSHERGHNEQFF. The CDR3 DNA is TGTGCCAGCAGCCATGAGCGGGGGCACAATGAGCAGTTCTTC.

V usage is TRBV7-2 and J usage is TRBJ2-4; 8 bases align to TRBD2. Germline CDR1 reads SGHTA; CDR2 reads FQGNSA. The CDR3 runs to 15 residues. The J segment lost 4 bases and the V segment lost 3 bases, leaving 5 bases of the junction unmatched. CDR3 amino acids: CASSFLAGGKNIQYF. The CDR3 nucleotides are TGTGCCAGCAGCTTTCTAGCGGGCGGTAAAAACATTCAGTACTTC. The variable domain in full, with the rest retrieved from reference TRBV7-2 and TRBJ2-4, is GAGVSQSPSNKVTEKGKDVELRCDPISGHTALYWYRQSLGQGLEFLIYFQGNSAPDKSGLPSDRFSAERTGGSVSTLTIQRTQQEDSAVYLCASSFLAGGKNIQYFGAGTRLSVL.

V gene TRBV3-1 combines with J gene TRBJ2-2; tentative D call: TRBD2 (6 bases). Looked up from germline, CDR1 is LGHDT and CDR2 is YNNKEL (reference sequence). This CDR3 contains 21 residues. V dropped 1 base and J dropped 6 bases, with 30 bases sitting between them. The CDR3 nucleotides are TGTGCCAGCAGCCAAGGGTTCCCCTTCTCGGGACTCCCGGGAGTATCCGGGGAGCTGTTTTTT. Translated: CASSQGFPFSGLPGVSGELFF.